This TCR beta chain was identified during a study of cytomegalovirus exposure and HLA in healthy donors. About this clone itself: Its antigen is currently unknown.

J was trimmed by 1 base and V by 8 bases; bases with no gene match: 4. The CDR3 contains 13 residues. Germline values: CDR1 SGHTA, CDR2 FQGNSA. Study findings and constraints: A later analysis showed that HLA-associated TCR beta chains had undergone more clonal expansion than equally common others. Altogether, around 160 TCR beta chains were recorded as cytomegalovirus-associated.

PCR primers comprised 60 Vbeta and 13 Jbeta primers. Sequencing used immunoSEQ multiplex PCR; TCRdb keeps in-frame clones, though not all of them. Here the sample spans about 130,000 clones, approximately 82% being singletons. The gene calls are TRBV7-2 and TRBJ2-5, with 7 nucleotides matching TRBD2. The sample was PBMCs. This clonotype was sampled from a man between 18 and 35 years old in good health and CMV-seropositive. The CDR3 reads CASRTGGQETQYF. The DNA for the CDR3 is TGTGCCAGCCGGACGGGGGGCCAAGAGACCCAGTACTTC.